The 10 T cell receptor beta chains presented below share a single source sample, sequenced in a study of CXCR3-negative and CXCR3-positive naive CD8 T cells. Study observations and caveats: Hydrophobicity was higher for TRB CDR3s found in CXCR3-positive naive cells than in CXCR3-negative naive cells.

The antigens for these receptors are not known. The method, 5' RACE with UMI labels, was used to prepare the TRB cDNA libraries. No DNA is given; TCRdb re-called the 5' RACE reads and lists each CDR3 protein once. This table lists around 140,000 distinct CDR3 sequences. The material sequenced was naive CXCR3+ CD8+ T cells from blood. Subset in this sample: CD45RO-CCR7+CD27+CD95- naive CD8+ T cells expressing CXCR3 (TNR3+). The receptors stem from a human donor in good health. Some clones in this sample may be carry-over from other donors' samples.

This chain joins TRBV29-1 and TRBJ2-1. The CDR3 is 12 amino acids. Germline CDR1 reads SQVTM; CDR2 reads ANQGSEA. CDR3 region: CSVELVLNEQFF.

The rearrangement joins TRBV14 to TRBJ2-3. The germline V gene has CDR1 SGHDN and CDR2 FVKESK. The CDR3 spans 13 residues. CDR3 in amino acids: CASSQMPADTQYF.

The chain is built from TRBV5-4 and TRBJ2-5. The germline V gene encodes CDR1 SGHNT and CDR2 YYREEE (reference sequence). The CDR3 totals 14 residues. CDR3 residues: CASSLVGAKETQYF.

The chain couples TRBV11-2 to TRBJ1-1; as DNA is missing, the TRBD1 call by TCRdb cannot be tested. The germline V gene has CDR1 SGHAT and CDR2 FQNNGV. This CDR3 comprises 16 residues. The chain's CDR3 is CASSLDNGGADTEAFF.

The V gene is TRBV20-1, the J gene TRBJ2-7; lacking DNA, the TRBD1 call made by TCRdb goes unchecked. This CDR3 comprises 13 residues. Germline V CDR1 and CDR2: DFQATT, SNEGSKA (reference sequence). This chain's CDR3 is CSGWDRDLNEQYF.

The rearrangement joins TRBV19 to TRBJ2-4; the TCRdb D gene call, TRBD1, has no DNA to confirm it. The CDR3 runs to 15 residues. Germline V gene sequence: CDR1 LNHDA, CDR2 SQIVND (reference sequence). The CDR3: CASSIEGVAKNIQYF.

The chain links TRBV21-1 to TRBJ2-7; the D gene TCRdb calls, TRBD1, cannot be checked with no DNA. TRBV21-1 represents a pseudogene. This CDR3 is built from 16 residues. CDR3 in amino acids: CASSKEVAGGYYEQYF.

The chain carries TRBV12-3 or TRBV12-4 and TRBJ2-7. The CDR3 has 13 residues. This CDR3 is CASSPWTDYEQYF.

The V and J genes are TRBV15 and TRBJ2-5; TCRdb picks TRBD1, but there is no DNA to check that call. There are 17 residues in the CDR3. The V gene's germline CDR1 is LNHNV and CDR2 YYDKDF (reference sequence). The CDR3 loop is CATSRDYRDRGQETQYF.

The chain carries TRBV19 and TRBJ1-1. The germline CDR1 and CDR2 sequences are LNHDA and SQIVND (reference sequence). This CDR3 spans 12 amino acids. The CDR3 loop is CASISQSTEAFF.